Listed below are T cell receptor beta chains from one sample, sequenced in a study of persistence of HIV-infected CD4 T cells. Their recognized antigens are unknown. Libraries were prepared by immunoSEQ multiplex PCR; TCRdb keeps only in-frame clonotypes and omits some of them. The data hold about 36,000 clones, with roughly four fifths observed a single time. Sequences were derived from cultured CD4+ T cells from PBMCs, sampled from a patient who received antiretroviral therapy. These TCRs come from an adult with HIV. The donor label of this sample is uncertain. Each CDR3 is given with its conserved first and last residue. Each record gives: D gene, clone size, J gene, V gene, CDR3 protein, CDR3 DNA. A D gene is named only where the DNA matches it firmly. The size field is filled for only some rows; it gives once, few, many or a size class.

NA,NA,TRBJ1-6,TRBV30,CAWMEGGHSPLHF,TGTGCCTGGATGGAGGGCGGGCATTCACCCCTCCACTTT
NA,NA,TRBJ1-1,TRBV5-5,CASSKSGALNTEAFF,TGTGCCAGCAGCAAATCTGGGGCCTTGAACACTGAAGCTTTCTTT
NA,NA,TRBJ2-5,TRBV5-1,CASSLRQGGETQYF,TGCGCCAGCAGCTTGCGGCAGGGGGGGGAGACCCAGTACTTC
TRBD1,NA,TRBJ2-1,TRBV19,CASKPGTGFSDEQFF,TGTGCCAGTAAACCCGGGACAGGGTTTTCGGATGAGCAGTTCTTC
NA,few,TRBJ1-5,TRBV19,CASSIAYRGNQPQHF,TGTGCCAGTAGTATAGCGTATCGAGGCAATCAGCCCCAGCATTTT
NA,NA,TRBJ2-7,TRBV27,CASSLGGARTYEQYF,TGTGCCAGCAGTTTAGGGGGGGCGCGGACCTACGAGCAGTACTTC
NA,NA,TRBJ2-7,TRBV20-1,CSASDRYEQYF,TGCAGTGCTAGTGATCGCTACGAGCAGTACTTC
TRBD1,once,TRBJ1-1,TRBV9,CASSVGTGGTEAFF,TGTGCCAGCAGCGTAGGAACAGGGGGCACTGAAGCTTTCTTT
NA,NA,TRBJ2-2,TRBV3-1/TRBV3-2,CASSQGRIGGPNTGELFF,TGTGCCAGCAGCCAAGGTCGTATCGGGGGCCCGAACACCGGGGAGCTGTTTTTT
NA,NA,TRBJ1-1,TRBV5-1,CASSTEGGTEAFF,TGCGCCAGCAGCACTGAGGGAGGCACTGAAGCTTTCTTT
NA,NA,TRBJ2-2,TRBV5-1,CASSLAFNTGELFF,TGCGCCAGCAGCTTGGCCTTTAACACCGGGGAGCTGTTTTTT
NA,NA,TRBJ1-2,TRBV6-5,CASSSTGNYGYTF,TGTGCCAGCAGTTCGACAGGAAACTATGGCTACACCTTC
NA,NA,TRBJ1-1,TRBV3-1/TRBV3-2,CASRLGIRGTEAFF,TGTGCCAGCAGACTCGGAATCAGGGGAACTGAAGCTTTCTTT
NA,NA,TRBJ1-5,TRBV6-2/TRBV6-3,CASSYRGHQPQHF,TGTGCCAGCAGTTACAGGGGCCATCAGCCCCAGCATTTT
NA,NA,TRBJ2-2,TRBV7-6,CASSLSGRGGTGELFF,TGTGCCAGCAGCTTATCGGGCAGAGGGGGAACCGGGGAGCTGTTTTTT
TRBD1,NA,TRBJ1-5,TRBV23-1,CASNRVGRTGQGLQPQHF,TGCGCCAGCAATCGGGTTGGGCGGACGGGACAGGGGTTACAGCCCCAGCATTTT
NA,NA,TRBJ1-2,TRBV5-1,CASSLGGNGAGYTF,TGCGCCAGCAGCTTGGGAGGGAACGGTGCCGGCTACACCTTC
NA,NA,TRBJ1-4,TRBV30,CAWNKRGEKLFF,TGTGCCTGGAACAAACGAGGAGAAAAACTGTTTTTT
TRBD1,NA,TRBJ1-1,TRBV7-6,CASSLGSGTGNTEAFF,TGTGCCAGCAGCTTGGGGTCCGGGACAGGTAACACTGAAGCTTTCTTT
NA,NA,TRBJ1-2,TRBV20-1,CSASYGTGYTF,TGCAGTGCGAGCTACGGGACGGGCTACACCTTC
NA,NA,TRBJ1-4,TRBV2,CASTGAGVNEKLFF,TGTGCCAGCACGGGGGCTGGCGTGAATGAAAAACTGTTTTTT
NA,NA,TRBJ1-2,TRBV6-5,CASRGGPYGYTF,TGTGCCAGCAGGGGGGGTCCTTATGGCTACACCTTC
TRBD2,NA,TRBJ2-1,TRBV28,CASSSSGGINEQFF,TGTGCCAGCAGTTCTAGCGGGGGGATCAATGAGCAGTTCTTC
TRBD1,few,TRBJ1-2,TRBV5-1,CASLPSAGGDNYGYTF,TGCGCCAGCCTTCCATCGGCAGGGGGCGATAACTATGGCTACACCTTC
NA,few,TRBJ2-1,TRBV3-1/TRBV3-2,CASSQDRGTEQFF,TGTGCCAGCAGCCAAGATCGGGGGACTGAGCAGTTCTTC
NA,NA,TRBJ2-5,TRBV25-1,CASSDHWGDKRTQYF,TGTGCCAGCAGTGACCACTGGGGGGACAAGAGAACCCAGTACTTC
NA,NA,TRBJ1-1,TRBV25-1,CASSDMGWPEAFF,TGTGCCAGCAGTGACATGGGATGGCCTGAAGCTTTCTTT
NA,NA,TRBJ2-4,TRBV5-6,CASSFIRGQIAKNIQYF,TGTGCCAGCAGCTTCATTCGCGGCCAGATAGCCAAAAACATTCAGTACTTC
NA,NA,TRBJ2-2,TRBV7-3,CASSPRGGDTGELFF,TGTGCCAGCAGCCCCAGGGGGGGGGACACCGGGGAGCTGTTTTTT
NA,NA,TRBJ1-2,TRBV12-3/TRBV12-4,CASSLGGGGYTF,TGTGCCAGCAGCCTCGGGGGAGGTGGCTACACCTTC
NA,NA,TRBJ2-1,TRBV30,CAWSVPGTPGRNEQFF,TGTGCCTGGAGTGTACCGGGGACCCCAGGCCGCAATGAGCAGTTCTTC
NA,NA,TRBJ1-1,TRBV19,CASSIGTPGTEAFF,TGTGCCAGTAGTATAGGAACCCCTGGGACTGAAGCTTTCTTT
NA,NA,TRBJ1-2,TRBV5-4,CASSPGPSQGYGYTF,TGTGCCAGCAGCCCCGGACCCAGCCAGGGCTATGGCTACACCTTC
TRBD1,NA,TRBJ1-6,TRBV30,CAWSDTQGNSPLHF,TGTGCCTGGAGTGATACACAGGGGAATTCACCCCTCCACTTT
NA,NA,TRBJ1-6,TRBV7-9,CASSLDPGGSPLHF,TGTGCCAGCAGCTTAGACCCCGGCGGATCACCCCTCCACTTT
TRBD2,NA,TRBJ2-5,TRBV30,CAWSLGGRETQYF,TGTGCCTGGAGTTTGGGGGGGAGGGAGACCCAGTACTTC
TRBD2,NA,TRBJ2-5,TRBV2,CASSGTSGEETQYF,TGTGCCAGCAGTGGGACTAGCGGGGAAGAGACCCAGTACTTC
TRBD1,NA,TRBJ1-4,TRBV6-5,CASTMNRGSNEKLFF,TGTGCCAGCACTATGAACAGGGGTAGTAATGAAAAACTGTTTTTT
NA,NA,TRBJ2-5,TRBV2,CASSPQGPRETQYF,TGTGCCAGCAGCCCCCAGGGACCTCGGGAGACCCAGTACTTC
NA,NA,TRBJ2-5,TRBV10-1,CASSESTSYQETQYF,TGCGCCAGCAGTGAGTCGACTAGTTATCAAGAGACCCAGTACTTC
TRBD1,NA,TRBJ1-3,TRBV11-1,CASSRDRARGNTIYF,TGTGCCAGCAGCAGAGACAGGGCCCGTGGAAACACCATATATTTT
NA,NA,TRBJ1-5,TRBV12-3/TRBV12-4,CASSFRDQPQHF,TGTGCCAGCAGTTTTAGGGATCAGCCCCAGCATTTT
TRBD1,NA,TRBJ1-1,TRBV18,CASSRTGSLNTEAFF,TGTGCCAGCTCACGGACAGGGTCCCTGAACACTGAAGCTTTCTTT
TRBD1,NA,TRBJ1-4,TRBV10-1,CATRGQGPNEKLFF,TGCGCCACGCGGGGACAGGGACCTAATGAAAAACTGTTTTTT
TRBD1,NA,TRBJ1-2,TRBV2,CASSNRGAYGYTF,TGTGCCAGCAGCAACAGGGGCGCCTATGGCTACACCTTC
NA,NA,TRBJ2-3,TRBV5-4,CASSLKGRRADTQYF,TGTGCCAGCAGCTTGAAAGGTCGGCGGGCCGATACGCAGTATTTT
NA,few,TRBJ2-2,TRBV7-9,CASSLLRKNTGELFF,TGTGCCAGCAGCTTACTCCGGAAGAACACCGGGGAGCTGTTTTTT
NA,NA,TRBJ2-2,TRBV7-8,CASSLVSSTNTGELFF,TGTGCCAGCAGCTTAGTTTCGTCAACGAACACCGGGGAGCTGTTTTTT
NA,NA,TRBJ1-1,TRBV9,CASSVSRNTEAFF,TGTGCCAGCAGCGTATCCAGGAACACTGAAGCTTTCTTT
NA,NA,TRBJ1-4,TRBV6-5,CASKSPRVTNEKLFF,TGTGCCAGCAAGAGTCCTAGGGTAACTAATGAAAAACTGTTTTTT